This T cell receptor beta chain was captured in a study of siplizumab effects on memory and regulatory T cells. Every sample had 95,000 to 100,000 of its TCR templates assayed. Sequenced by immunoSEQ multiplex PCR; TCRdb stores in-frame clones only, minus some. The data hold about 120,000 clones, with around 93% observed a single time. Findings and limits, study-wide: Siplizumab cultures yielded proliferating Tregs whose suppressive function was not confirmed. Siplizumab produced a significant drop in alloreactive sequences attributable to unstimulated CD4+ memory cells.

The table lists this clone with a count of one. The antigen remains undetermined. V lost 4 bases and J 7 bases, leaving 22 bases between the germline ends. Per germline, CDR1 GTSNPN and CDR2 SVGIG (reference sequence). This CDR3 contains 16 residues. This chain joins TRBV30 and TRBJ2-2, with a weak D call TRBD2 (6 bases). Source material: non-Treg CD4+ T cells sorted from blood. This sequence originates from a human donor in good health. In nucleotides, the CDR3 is TGTGCCTGGACCGCCGGTAGCGGCTCCTGGGGCGGGGAGCTGTTTTTT. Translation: CAWTAGSGSWGGELFF. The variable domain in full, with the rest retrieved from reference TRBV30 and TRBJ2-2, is SQTIHQWPATLVQPVGSPLSLECTVEGTSNPNLYWYRQAAGRGLQLLFYSVGIGQISSEVPQNLSASRPQDRQFILSSKKLLLSDSGFYLCAWTAGSGSWGGELFFGEGSRLTVL.